This paragraph covers one T cell receptor beta chain sequence. Its antigen remains unknown. CDR3 length equals 15 residues. V was pared by 4 bases and J by 3 bases, with 8 bases of the junction left unmatched. The germline V gene encodes CDR1 LGHNA and CDR2 YSLEER. A library of TCRbeta sequences, prepared with unique molecular identifiers, was generated. TCRdb used MiXCR to reprocess the PCR reads, holding one entry per CDR3 protein. This table holds about 350,000 distinct CDR3 sequences, 15% to 20% found once. These data come from a study of T-cell reconstitution after alpha-beta-depleted transplantation in children. Regarding the study as a whole: Reported findings indicate that, about two months after transplant, alpha-beta T cells came from several hundred expanded clones, which were derived from non-depleted graft cells. Several patients had high TCRbeta diversity at day 60; it came from surviving recipient T cells and thymic progenitors.

The material was PBMCs, mostly from graft donor cells, obtained 360 days after TCRalphabeta/CD19-depleted stem cell transplant. This sequence joins TRBV4-3 and TRBJ2-5; 7 nucleotides agree with TRBD1. This sequence originates from a male patient between 2 and 10 years old who had a stem cell transplant for acute lymphoblastic leukemia, so the T cells may come from the graft donor. CDR3 nucleotides: TGCGCCAGCAGCCTGATCGGACAGGTCGAAGAGACCCAGTACTTC. It is translated as CASSLIGQVEETQYF.